Listed below are T cell receptor beta chains from one sample, sequenced in a study of cytotoxic CD8 clonotypes in ibrutinib-treated CLL. Sequenced by immunoSEQ multiplex PCR; TCRdb stores in-frame clones only, minus some. The data hold roughly 42,000 clones, with about 65% observed a single time. The sequencing used PBMCs, collected at disease progression, from a patient treated with ibrutinib. The receptors here all came from a human donor with chronic lymphocytic leukemia. Each CDR3 is given with its conserved first and last residue. D genes are given only for firm matches.

j_call: TRBJ2-1; d_call: NA; v_call: TRBV30; cdr3_nt: TGTGCCTGCCGTTTGGGGGACTACAATGAGCAGTTCTTC; cdr3_aa: CACRLGDYNEQFF
j_call: TRBJ2-1; d_call: TRBD2; v_call: TRBV19; cdr3_nt: TGTGCCAGTAGCGATAGCGGGAGGGCCAACAATGAGCAGTTCTTC; cdr3_aa: CASSDSGRANNEQFF
j_call: TRBJ2-1; d_call: TRBD2; v_call: TRBV18; cdr3_nt: TGTGCCAGCTTCTCCGGGACTAGCGGGAGGGCCCCCAATGAGCAGTTCTTC; cdr3_aa: CASFSGTSGRAPNEQFF
j_call: TRBJ2-7; d_call: NA; v_call: TRBV5-3; cdr3_nt: TGTGCCAGAAGCAACCTAGACAGCCACGAGCAGTACTTC; cdr3_aa: CARSNLDSHEQYF
j_call: TRBJ2-5; d_call: NA; v_call: TRBV7-9; cdr3_nt: TGTGCCAGCAGCTTAAGCAAGAGTTTCCAAGAGACTACCCAGTACTTC; cdr3_aa: CASSLSKSFQETTQYF
j_call: TRBJ2-3; d_call: NA; v_call: TRBV5-1; cdr3_nt: TGCGCCAGCAGCTTGTGGCGGGACCCAGGGGGAAGGGGCACAGATACGCAGTATTTT; cdr3_aa: CASSLWRDPGGRGTDTQYF
j_call: TRBJ1-2; d_call: NA; v_call: TRBV7-9; cdr3_nt: TGTGCCAGCAGCTTAGAAGGGGAGGCAGACCTCACCTTC; cdr3_aa: CASSLEGEADLTF
j_call: TRBJ1-2; d_call: NA; v_call: TRBV11-1; cdr3_nt: TGTGCCAGCAGCCCGTCCGGGGATGGCTACACCTTC; cdr3_aa: CASSPSGDGYTF
j_call: TRBJ2-7; d_call: NA; v_call: TRBV7-6; cdr3_nt: TGTGCCAGCAGCTTCTTCGCGGACAGCTCCTACGAGCAGTACTTC; cdr3_aa: CASSFFADSSYEQYF
j_call: TRBJ2-2; d_call: NA; v_call: TRBV28; cdr3_nt: TGTGCCAGCAGTTTAGGGGGTGCCAACACCGGGGAGCTGTTTTTT; cdr3_aa: CASSLGGANTGELFF